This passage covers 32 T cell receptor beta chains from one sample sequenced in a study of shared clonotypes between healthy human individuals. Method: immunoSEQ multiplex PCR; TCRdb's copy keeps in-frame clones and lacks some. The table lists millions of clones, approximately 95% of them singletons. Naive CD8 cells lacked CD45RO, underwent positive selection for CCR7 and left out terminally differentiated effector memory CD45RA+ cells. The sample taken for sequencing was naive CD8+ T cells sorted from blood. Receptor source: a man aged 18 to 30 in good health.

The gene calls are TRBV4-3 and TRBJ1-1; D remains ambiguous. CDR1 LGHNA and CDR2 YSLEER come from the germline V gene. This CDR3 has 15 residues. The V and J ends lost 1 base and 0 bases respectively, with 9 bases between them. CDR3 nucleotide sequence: TGCGCCAGCAGCCAAGTCTACCTCGTGAACACTGAAGCTTTCTTT. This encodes CASSQVYLVNTEAFF.

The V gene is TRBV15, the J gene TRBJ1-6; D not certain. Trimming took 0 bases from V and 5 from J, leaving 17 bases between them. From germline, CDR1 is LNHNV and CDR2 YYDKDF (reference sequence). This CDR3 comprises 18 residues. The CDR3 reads CATSREFYGQVNNSPLHF. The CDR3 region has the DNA TGTGCCACCAGCAGAGAGTTTTATGGGCAGGTCAATAATTCACCCCTCCACTTT.

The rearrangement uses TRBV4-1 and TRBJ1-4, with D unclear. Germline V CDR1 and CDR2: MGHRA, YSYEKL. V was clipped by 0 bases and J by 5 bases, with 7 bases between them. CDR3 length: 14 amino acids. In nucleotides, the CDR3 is TGCGCCAGCAGCCAAGAATGGCACAATGAAAAACTGTTTTTT. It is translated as CASSQEWHNEKLFF.

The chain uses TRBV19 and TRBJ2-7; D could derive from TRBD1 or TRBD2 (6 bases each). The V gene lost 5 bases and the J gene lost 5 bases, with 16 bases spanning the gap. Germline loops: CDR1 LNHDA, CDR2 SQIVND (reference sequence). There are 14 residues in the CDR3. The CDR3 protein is CASSLMEGVDEQYF. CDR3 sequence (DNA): TGTGCCAGTAGTCTCATGGAGGGGGTTGACGAGCAGTACTTC.

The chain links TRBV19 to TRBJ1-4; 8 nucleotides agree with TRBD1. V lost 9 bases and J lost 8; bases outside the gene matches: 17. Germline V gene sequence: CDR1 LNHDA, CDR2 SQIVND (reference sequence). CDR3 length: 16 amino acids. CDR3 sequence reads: CASEPGTGFFGEKLFF. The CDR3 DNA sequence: TGTGCCAGCGAGCCCGGGACAGGCTTCTTTGGGGAAAAACTGTTTTTT.

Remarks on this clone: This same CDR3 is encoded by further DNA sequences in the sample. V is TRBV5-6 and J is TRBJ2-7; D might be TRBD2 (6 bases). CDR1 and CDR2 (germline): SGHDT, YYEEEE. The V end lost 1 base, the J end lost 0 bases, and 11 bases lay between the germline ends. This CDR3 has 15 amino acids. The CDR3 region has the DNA TGTGCCAGCAGCTTGTATGCGGGAAGCTCCTACGAGCAGTACTTC. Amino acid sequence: CASSLYAGSSYEQYF.

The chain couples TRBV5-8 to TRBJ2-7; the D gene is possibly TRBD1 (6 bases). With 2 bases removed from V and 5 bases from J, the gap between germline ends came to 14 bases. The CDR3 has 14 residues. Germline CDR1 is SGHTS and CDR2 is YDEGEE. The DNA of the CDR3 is TGTGCCAGCAGCTTCCGGGACACCCTCAACGAGCAGTACTTC. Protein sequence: CASSFRDTLNEQYF.

Written as DNA, the CDR3 is TGTGCCTGGAGCCCCTTGCTGGGCACTCAGCCCCAGCATTTT. Protein product: CAWSPLLGTQPQHF. The gene calls are TRBV30 and TRBJ1-5; D is ambiguous. The CDR3 totals 14 residues. Trimming removed 3 bases at V and 6 bases at J, with 15 bases between. CDR1 is GTSNPN and CDR2 is SVGIG in the germline V gene (reference sequence). Filled out from reference TRBV30 and TRBJ1-5, the complete variable domain reads SQTIHQWPATLVQPVGSPLSLECTVEGTSNPNLYWYRQAAGRGLQLLFYSVGIGQISSEVPQNLSASRPQDRQFILSSKKLLLSDSGFYLCAWSPLLGTQPQHFGDGTRLSIL.

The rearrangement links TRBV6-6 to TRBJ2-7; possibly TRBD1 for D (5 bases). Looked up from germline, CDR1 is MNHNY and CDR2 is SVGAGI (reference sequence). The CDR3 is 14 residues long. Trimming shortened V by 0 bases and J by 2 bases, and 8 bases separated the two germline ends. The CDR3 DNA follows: TGTGCCAGCAGTTACTCGGCAGGGCCCTACGAGCAGTACTTC. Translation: CASSYSAGPYEQYF.

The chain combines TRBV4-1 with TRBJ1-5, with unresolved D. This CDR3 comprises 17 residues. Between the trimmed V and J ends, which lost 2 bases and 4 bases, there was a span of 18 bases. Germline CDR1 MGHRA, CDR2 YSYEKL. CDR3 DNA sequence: TGCGCCAGCAGCCAAAGATCCGCGGGTCTTCTTAATCAGCCCCAGCATTTT. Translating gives CASSQRSAGLLNQPQHF.

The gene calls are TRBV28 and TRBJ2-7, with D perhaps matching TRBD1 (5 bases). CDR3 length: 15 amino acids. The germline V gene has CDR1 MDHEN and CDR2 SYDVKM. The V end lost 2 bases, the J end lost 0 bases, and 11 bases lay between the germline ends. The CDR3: CASSLPRQSSYEQYF. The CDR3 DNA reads TGTGCCAGCAGTTTACCCCGACAGAGCTCCTACGAGCAGTACTTC.

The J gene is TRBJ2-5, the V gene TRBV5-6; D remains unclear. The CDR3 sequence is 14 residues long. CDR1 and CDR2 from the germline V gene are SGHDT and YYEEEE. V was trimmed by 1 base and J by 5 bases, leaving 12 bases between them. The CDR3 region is CASSLTSYRETQYF. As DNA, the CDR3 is TGTGCCAGCAGCTTGACGTCCTATCGGGAGACCCAGTACTTC.

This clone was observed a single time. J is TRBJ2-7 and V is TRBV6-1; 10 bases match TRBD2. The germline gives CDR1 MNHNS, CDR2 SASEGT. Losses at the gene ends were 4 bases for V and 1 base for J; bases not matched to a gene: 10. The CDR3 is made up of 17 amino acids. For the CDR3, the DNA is TGTGCCAGCAGTGGGCAGGTTCTAGCGGGAGTTTCCTACGAGCAGTACTTC. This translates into CASSGQVLAGVSYEQYF.

In DNA, the CDR3 is TGCGCCAGCAGCTTGGACCCGACGTTCGAGCAGTTCTTC. The encoded protein is CASSLDPTFEQFF. The gene calls are TRBV5-1 and TRBJ2-1; the D is unclear. V was pared by 0 bases and J by 10 bases, with 11 bases between. Germline loops: CDR1 SGHRS, CDR2 YFSETQ. The CDR3 runs to 13 residues. Together with reference TRBV5-1 and TRBJ2-1, the CDR3 gives the full variable domain: KAGVTQTPRYLIKTRGQQVTLSCSPISGHRSVSWYQQTPGQGLQFLFEYFSETQRNKGNFPGRFSGRQFSNSRSEMNVSTLELGDSALYLCASSLDPTFEQFFGPGTRLTVL.

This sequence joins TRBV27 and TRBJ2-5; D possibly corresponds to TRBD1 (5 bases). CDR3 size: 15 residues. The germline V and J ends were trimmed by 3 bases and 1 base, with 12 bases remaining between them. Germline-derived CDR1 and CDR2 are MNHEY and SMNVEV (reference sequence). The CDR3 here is CASSFYDSPQETQYF. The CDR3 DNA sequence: TGTGCCAGCAGTTTCTATGACAGCCCCCAAGAGACCCAGTACTTC.

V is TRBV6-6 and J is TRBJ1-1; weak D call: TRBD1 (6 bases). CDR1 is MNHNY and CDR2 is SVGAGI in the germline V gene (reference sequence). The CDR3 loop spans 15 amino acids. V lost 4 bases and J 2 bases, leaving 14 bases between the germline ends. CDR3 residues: CASSSPGADNTEAFF. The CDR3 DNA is TGTGCCAGCAGTTCCCCAGGGGCGGATAACACTGAAGCTTTCTTT.

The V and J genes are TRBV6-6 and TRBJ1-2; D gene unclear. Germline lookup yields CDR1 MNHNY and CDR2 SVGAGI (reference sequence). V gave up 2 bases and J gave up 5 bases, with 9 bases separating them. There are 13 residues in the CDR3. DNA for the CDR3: TGTGCCAGCAGTTACCCCGACACGTATGGCTACACCTTC. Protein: CASSYPDTYGYTF.

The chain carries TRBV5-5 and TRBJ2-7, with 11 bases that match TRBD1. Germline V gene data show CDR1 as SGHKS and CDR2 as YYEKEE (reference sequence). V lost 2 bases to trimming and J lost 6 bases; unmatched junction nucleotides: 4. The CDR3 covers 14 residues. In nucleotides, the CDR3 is TGTGCCAGCAGCTTCGGACAGGGGGCGGGCGAGCAGTACTTC. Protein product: CASSFGQGAGEQYF.

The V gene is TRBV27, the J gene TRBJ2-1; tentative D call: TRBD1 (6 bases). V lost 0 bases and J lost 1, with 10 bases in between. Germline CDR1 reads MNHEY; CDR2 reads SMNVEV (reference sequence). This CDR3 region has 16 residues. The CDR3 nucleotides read TGTGCCAGCAGTTTATCGGTGGGGGCGTCCTACAATGAGCAGTTCTTC. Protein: CASSLSVGASYNEQFF.

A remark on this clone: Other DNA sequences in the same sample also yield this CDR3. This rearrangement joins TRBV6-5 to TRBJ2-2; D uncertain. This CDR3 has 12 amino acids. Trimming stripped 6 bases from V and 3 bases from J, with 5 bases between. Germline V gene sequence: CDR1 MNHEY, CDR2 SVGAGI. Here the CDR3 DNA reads TGTGCCAGCAGACAATACACCGGGGAGCTGTTTTTT. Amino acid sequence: CASRQYTGELFF.

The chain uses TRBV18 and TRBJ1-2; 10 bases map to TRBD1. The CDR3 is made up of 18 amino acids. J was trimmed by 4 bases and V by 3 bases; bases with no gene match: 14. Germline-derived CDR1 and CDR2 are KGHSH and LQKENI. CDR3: CASSPPGPGQGSLYGYTF. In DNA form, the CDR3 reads TGTGCCAGCTCACCGCCGGGGCCGGGACAGGGGAGTCTCTATGGCTACACCTTC.

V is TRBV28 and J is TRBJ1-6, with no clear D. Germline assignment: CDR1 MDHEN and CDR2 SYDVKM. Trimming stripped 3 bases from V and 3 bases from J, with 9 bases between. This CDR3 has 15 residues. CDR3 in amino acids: CASSFEGFYNSPLHF. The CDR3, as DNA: TGTGCCAGCAGTTTTGAGGGCTTCTATAATTCACCCCTCCACTTT.

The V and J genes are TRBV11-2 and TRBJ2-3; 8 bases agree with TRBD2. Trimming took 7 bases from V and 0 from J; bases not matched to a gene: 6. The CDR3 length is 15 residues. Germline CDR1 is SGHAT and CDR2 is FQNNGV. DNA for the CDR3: TGTGCCAGCACCTCGGGAGGGACTAGCACAGATACGCAGTATTTT. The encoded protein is CASTSGGTSTDTQYF. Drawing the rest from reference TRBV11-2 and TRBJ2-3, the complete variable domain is EAGVAQSPRYKIIEKRQSVAFWCNPISGHATLYWYQQILGQGPKLLIQFQNNGVVDDSQLPKDRFSAERLKGVDSTLKIQPAKLEDSAVYLCASTSGGTSTDTQYFGPGTRLTVL.

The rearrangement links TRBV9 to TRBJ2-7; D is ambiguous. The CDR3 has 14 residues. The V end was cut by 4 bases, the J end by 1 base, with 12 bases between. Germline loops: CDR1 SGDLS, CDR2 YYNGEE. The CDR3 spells CASSPRAGSYEQYF. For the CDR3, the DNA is TGTGCCAGCAGCCCCCGGGCAGGATCCTACGAGCAGTACTTC.

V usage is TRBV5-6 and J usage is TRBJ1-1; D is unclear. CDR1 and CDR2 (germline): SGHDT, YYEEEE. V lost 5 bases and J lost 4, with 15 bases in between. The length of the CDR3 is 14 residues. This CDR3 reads CASRSDSQVTEAFF. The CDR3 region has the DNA TGTGCCAGCAGGTCGGACTCCCAGGTCACTGAAGCTTTCTTT.

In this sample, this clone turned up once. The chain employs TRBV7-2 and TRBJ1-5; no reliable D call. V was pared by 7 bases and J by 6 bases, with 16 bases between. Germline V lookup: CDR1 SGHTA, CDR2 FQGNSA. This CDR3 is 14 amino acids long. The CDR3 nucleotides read TGTGCCAGCAACCATGGGGTGAACGGTCAGCCCCAGCATTTT. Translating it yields CASNHGVNGQPQHF.

The CDR3 sequence is CASSPSSTRSYNEQFF. CDR3 coding DNA: TGTGCCAGCAGCCCCTCTAGCACCCGCTCCTACAATGAGCAGTTCTTC. The chain combines TRBV13 with TRBJ2-1; the D gene is possibly TRBD2 (5 bases). In germline, CDR1 is PRHDT, CDR2 FYEKMQ (reference sequence). The V end was cut by 5 bases, the J end by 0 bases, with 14 bases between. The CDR3 loop spans 16 amino acids.

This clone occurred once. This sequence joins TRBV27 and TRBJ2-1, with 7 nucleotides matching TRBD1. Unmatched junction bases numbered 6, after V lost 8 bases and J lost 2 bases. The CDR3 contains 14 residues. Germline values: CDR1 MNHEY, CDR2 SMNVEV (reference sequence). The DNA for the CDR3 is TGTGCCAGCGGCCGGGACAGCGCCTACAATGAGCAGTTCTTC. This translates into CASGRDSAYNEQFF.

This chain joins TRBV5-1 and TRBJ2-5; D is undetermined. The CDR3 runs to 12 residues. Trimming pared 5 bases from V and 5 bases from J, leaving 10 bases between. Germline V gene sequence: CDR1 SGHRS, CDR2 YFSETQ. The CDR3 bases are TGCGCCAGCAGTCCGGATGAGGAGACCCAGTACTTC. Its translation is CASSPDEETQYF.

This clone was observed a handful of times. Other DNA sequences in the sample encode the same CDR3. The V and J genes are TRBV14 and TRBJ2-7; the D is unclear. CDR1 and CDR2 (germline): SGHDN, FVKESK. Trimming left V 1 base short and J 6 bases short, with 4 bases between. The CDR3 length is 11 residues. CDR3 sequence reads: CASSQGGEQYF. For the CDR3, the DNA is TGTGCCAGCAGCCAAGGGGGCGAGCAGTACTTC.

CDR3 coding DNA: TGTGCCAGCAGTTACTCTGGGCGGTCGAGCTCCTACGAGCAGTACTTC. This encodes CASSYSGRSSSYEQYF. The chain recombines TRBV6-6 with TRBJ2-7, with D uncertain. Germline V gene sequence: CDR1 MNHNY, CDR2 SVGAGI (reference sequence). The CDR3 has 16 amino acids. The ends were cut back, 0 bases at V and 0 bases at J, with 12 bases in the middle.

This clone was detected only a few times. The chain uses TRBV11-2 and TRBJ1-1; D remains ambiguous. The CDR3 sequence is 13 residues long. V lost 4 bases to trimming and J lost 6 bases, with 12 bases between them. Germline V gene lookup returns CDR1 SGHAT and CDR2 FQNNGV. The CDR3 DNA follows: TGTGCCAGCAGCTCGGACCACGGCCCTGAAGCTTTCTTT. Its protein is CASSSDHGPEAFF.